These 4 T cell receptor beta chains were all obtained from the same sample, sequenced in a study of blood T cell repertoires in COVID-19. Measured with immunoSEQ multiplex PCR; TCRdb has only the in-frame clones, and not every one. The sample has 180,000 or so clones; roughly 87% are singletons. The sequenced material came from PBMCs or T cells enriched from blood (not recorded which). The receptor source for this set is a human donor with acute COVID-19. The donor label of this sample is uncertain.

The chain recombines TRBV7-2 with TRBJ1-2; 8 positions match TRBD1. Germline V gives CDR1 SGHTA, CDR2 FQGNSA. The ends lost 3 bases at V and 7 bases at J; junction bases unmatched: 4. This CDR3 comprises 13 residues. The CDR3 DNA reads TGTGCCAGCAGCTTGTCAGGGGGCTTTGGCTACACCTTC. Protein sequence: CASSLSGGFGYTF.

CDR3 sequence: CASKWGTSAEGNQPQHF. CDR3 DNA: TGTGCCAGCAAGTGGGGCACAAGTGCCGAGGGCAATCAGCCCCAGCATTTT. The chain combines TRBV2 with TRBJ1-5; possibly TRBD1 for D (5 bases). The CDR3 covers 17 residues. The ends were cut back, 7 bases at V and 2 bases at J, with 21 bases in the middle. Germline assignment: CDR1 SNHLY and CDR2 FYNNEI. The whole variable domain, remainder taken from reference TRBV2 and TRBJ1-5, is EPEVTQTPSHQVTQMGQEVILRCVPISNHLYFYWYRQILGQKVEFLVSFYNNEISEKSEIFDDQFSVERPDGSNFTLKIRSTKLEDSAMYFCASKWGTSAEGNQPQHFGDGTRLSIL.

This chain links TRBV5-5 with TRBJ2-7; TRBD1 aligns across 8 bases. The germline V gene encodes CDR1 SGHKS and CDR2 YYEKEE (reference sequence). The CDR3 contains 14 residues. Trimming removed 2 bases from V and 5 bases from J; junction bases left unmatched: 6. The CDR3 DNA is TGTGCCAGCAGCTTTGGACAGGGTGTGAACGAGCAGTACTTC. This sequence encodes CASSFGQGVNEQYF.

The rearrangement links TRBV29-1 to TRBJ1-1; 8 nucleotides line up with TRBD1. V lost 6 bases to trimming and J lost 4 bases; unmatched junction nucleotides: 10. Germline V gives CDR1 SQVTM, CDR2 ANQGSEA. The CDR3 runs to 14 residues. The CDR3 DNA sequence: TGCAGCGTCCGAACACAGGGGGGAAGCACTGAAGCTTTCTTT. The encoded protein is CSVRTQGGSTEAFF.